Reported below is one T cell receptor beta chain. The antigen remains undetermined. Germline CDR1 DFQATT, CDR2 SNEGSKA (reference sequence). The CDR3 covers 14 residues. The V segment lost 6 bases and the J segment 5 bases; nucleotides outside the gene matches: 11. The data are from a study of T-cell reconstitution after alpha-beta-depleted transplantation in children. During its preparation, the TCRbeta library received unique molecular identifiers. TCRdb recomputed calls from the PCR reads with MiXCR, one row per CDR3 protein. Of about 500,000 distinct CDR3 sequences in the sample, 11% were seen once. Study conclusions and caveats: T-cell counts and diversity were attributed mostly to newly produced T cells one year after transplant.

The source material was PBMCs, mostly from graft donor cells, sampled 180 days after TCRalphabeta/CD19-depleted stem cell transplant. The origin of this receptor is a female patient aged 2-10 years who had a stem cell transplant for aplastic anemia, so the T cells may come from the graft donor. The chain carries TRBV20-1 and TRBJ2-7, with 9 positions matching TRBD1. The CDR3 spells CSASTGGGLDEQYF. The CDR3 coding sequence is TGCAGTGCGTCCACAGGGGGCGGTCTGGACGAGCAGTACTTC.